This TCR beta chain was sequenced in a study of shared clonotypes between healthy human individuals. Study-wide results and limits: The small donor group covered limited genetic and exposure diversity. Despite large depth, rarefaction showed incomplete sorted-subset sequencing. Measured sharing among donors was expected to vary with sequencing depth.

Trimming stripped 5 bases from V and 8 bases from J, with 7 bases between. This CDR3 has 11 residues. Germline V CDR1 and CDR2: MNHNY, SVGAGI (reference sequence). A word on this clone: The target antigen is unknown.

Profiling relied on immunoSEQ multiplex PCR, and the TCRdb table lists in-frame clones only, not all of them. The profile shows approximately 2,300,000 clones, just under 95% of them singletons. Sequenced material: naive CD4+ T cells from PBMCs. Specified subset: CD45RA+ positively selected. The receptor's source is a man between 18 and 35 years old in good health. Some clones in this sample may be carry-over from other donors' samples. V usage is TRBV6-6 and J usage is TRBJ2-1; D is uncertain. This CDR3 is CASSTRDEQFF. DNA of the CDR3: TGTGCCAGCAGTACTCGGGATGAGCAGTTCTTC.